This TCR beta chain emerged from a study of cytomegalovirus exposure and HLA in healthy donors. Findings of the study overall: Fewer than 20,000 TCR beta sequences were associated with HLA alleles at 0.05 false discovery rate in a later analysis.

PCR employed 60 Vbeta and 13 Jbeta primers. Measured with immunoSEQ multiplex PCR; TCRdb has only the in-frame clones, and not every one. Found here are fewer than 200,000 clones, 70% to 85% of them singletons; the top ten hold under 3%. On this clone: Its antigen is still unknown.

CDR3 length equals 15 residues. The V gene lost 3 bases and the J gene lost 3 bases, with 14 bases spanning the gap. The germline V gene encodes CDR1 MNHEY and CDR2 SMNVEV (reference sequence). The J gene is TRBJ1-1, the V gene TRBV27; tentative D call: TRBD1 (6 bases). The receptor's source is a human donor in good health. Sequencing was carried out using PBMCs. The CDR3 protein is CASSLSQGSHTEAFF. The CDR3 DNA reads as TGTGCCAGCAGTTTGTCACAGGGTTCGCACACTGAAGCTTTCTTT.